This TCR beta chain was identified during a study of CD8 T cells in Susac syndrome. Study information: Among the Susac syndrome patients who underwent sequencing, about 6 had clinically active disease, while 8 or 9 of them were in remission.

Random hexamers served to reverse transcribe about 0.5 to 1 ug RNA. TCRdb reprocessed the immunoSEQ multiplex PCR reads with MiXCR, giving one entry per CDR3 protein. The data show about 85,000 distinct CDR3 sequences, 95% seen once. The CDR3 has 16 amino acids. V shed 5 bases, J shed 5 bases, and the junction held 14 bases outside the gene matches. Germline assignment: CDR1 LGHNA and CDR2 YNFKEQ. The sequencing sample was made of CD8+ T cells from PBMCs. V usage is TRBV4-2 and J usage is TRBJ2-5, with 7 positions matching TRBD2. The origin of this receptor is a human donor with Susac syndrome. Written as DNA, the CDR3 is TGTGCCAGCAGCGAAGTGAGACTAGCAGAGGGGGAGACCCAGTACTTC. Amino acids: CASSEVRLAEGETQYF.